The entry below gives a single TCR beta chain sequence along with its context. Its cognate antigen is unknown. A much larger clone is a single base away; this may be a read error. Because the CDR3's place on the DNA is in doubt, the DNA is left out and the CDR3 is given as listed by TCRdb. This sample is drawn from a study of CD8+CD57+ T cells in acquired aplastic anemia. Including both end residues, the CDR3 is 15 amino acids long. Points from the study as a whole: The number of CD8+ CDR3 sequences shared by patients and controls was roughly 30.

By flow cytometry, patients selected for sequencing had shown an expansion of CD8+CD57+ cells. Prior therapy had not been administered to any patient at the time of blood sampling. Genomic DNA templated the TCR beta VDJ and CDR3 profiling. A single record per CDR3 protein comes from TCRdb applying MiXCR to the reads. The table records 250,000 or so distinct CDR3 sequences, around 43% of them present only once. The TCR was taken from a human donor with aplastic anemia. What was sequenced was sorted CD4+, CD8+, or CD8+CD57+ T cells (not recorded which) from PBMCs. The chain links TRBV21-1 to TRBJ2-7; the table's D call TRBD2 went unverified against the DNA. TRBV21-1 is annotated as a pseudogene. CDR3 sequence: CASSNVGLGSYEQYF.